The rows below give T cell receptor beta chains drawn from one sample of a study of blood T cell repertoires in COVID-19. The data were produced by immunoSEQ multiplex PCR, yet TCRdb's version contains in-frame clones alone and is incomplete. The profile shows around 180,000 clones, roughly 84% of them singletons. Source material: peripheral blood. The source of these receptors is a woman older than 75 with acute or convalescent COVID-19. The conserved cysteine and the conserved F or W are not part of the CDR3 here.

>TRBV11-2|TRBJ2-7
ASSLERASGASYEQY
>TRBV6-6|TRBJ2-7
ASGQNSKPPYEQY
>TRBV15|TRBJ2-7
ATSRVAGGPYEQY
>TRBV4-1|TRBJ1-2
ASSGAGRYT
>TRBV4-1|TRBJ2-1
ASSPPRFGDNEQF
>TRBV19|TRBJ1-2
ASSPQGSNYGYT
>TRBV11-1|TRBJ2-5
ASSLRETQY
>TRBV5-6|TRBJ2-7
ASSLASEQY
>TRBV7-2|TRBJ1-6
ASSLRQGSSYNSPLH
>TRBV30|TRBJ2-1
AWNAGNNEQF
>TRBV24-1|TRBJ2-2
ATSDPQAGTGGGELF
>TRBV10-3|TRBJ1-2
AISREGAEGYT
>TRBV7-9|TRBJ2-1
ASSFGLAEKPQQF
>TRBV11-2|TRBJ2-5
ASRKPGQGRGETQY
>TRBV19|TRBJ1-1
ASSIAGDTEAF
>TRBV19|TRBJ1-3
ASSIPGHFSGNTIY
>TRBV10-3|TRBJ2-1
AISAGLAGGPRDEQF
>TRBV7-9|TRBJ1-1
ASRHRDMNTEAF
>TRBV5-4|TRBJ2-1
ASSGQRSSYNEQF
>TRBV6-5|TRBJ2-7
ASSYSAGGSYEQY
>TRBV5-1|TRBJ2-7
ASSLGPRGTGVYEQY
>TRBV29-1|TRBJ2-7
SMTAGGVAYEQY
>TRBV6-1|TRBJ1-3
ASSDRPGYSGNTIY
>TRBV4-1|TRBJ1-1
ASSQAGMLNTEAF
>TRBV5-4|TRBJ2-5
ASSFTGEQETQY